The rows below give T cell receptor beta chains drawn from one sample of a study of blood T cell repertoires in COVID-19. TCRdb's table, derived via immunoSEQ multiplex PCR, lists solely in-frame clones and lacks some. Found here are about 280,000 clones, about 85% of them singletons; the top ten hold roughly 14%. The sample was peripheral blood. These receptors were collected from a human donor in a cohort sampled during active COVID-19. The conserved cysteine and the conserved F or W are not part of the CDR3 here.

cdr3_length | j_call | v_call | cdr3_aa
13 | TRBJ2-6 | TRBV6-2/TRBV6-3 | ASSFQESGANVLT
13 | TRBJ1-4 | TRBV2 | ASMRAEATNEKLF
12 | TRBJ2-7 | TRBV6-2/TRBV6-3 | ASTPGGGSYEQY
13 | TRBJ1-1 | TRBV29-1 | SVGGGFGFDTEAF
12 | TRBJ2-7 | TRBV18 | ASSPQQGIGEQY
13 | TRBJ1-2 | TRBV9 | ASSTVPPRVYGYT
13 | TRBJ2-3 | TRBV4-1 | ASSGTSVGTDTQY
12 | TRBJ2-2 | TRBV29-1 | SVGTGLNTGELF
14 | TRBJ2-1 | TRBV6-2/TRBV6-3 | ASSYWTYLSYNEQF
17 | TRBJ2-1 | TRBV5-5 | ASSAVGLAGAYRGREQF
8 | TRBJ2-7 | TRBV20-1 | SALKNEQY
9 | TRBJ2-1 | TRBV20-1 | SAVSTNEQF
12 | TRBJ2-3 | TRBV10-3 | AITSGASTDTQY
13 | TRBJ1-1 | TRBV6-5 | ATFPPGQKNTEAF
15 | TRBJ2-5 | TRBV7-9 | ASSLPRGGSYQETQY
13 | TRBJ2-1 | TRBV6-5 | ASSYNYPSTNEQF
12 | TRBJ1-6 | TRBV7-9 | ASSSRQRNSPLH
15 | TRBJ2-2 | TRBV6-2/TRBV6-3 | ASSYPDRGSNTGELF
12 | TRBJ2-5 | TRBV7-2 | ASSLAGALETQY
14 | TRBJ2-1 | TRBV14 | ASSPSAGGAYNEQF
11 | TRBJ2-1 | TRBV7-3 | ASSLIPGGEQF
13 | TRBJ2-2 | TRBV28 | ASSSSGQGAGELF
11 | TRBJ1-4 | TRBV7-2 | ASSLVRAEKLF
14 | TRBJ2-1 | TRBV9 | ASSVEGTSGKTVQF
13 | TRBJ2-2 | TRBV7-2 | ASSLGGLNTGELF